This T cell receptor (beta chain) stems from a study of blood T cell repertoires in COVID-19 (TCRdb year 2020). Study-level background: Collaborator samples came from the United States, Italy and Spain and covered acute and convalescent phases of COVID-19. The prospective study material was composed of cDNA or gDNA derived from T cells, B-cell-depleted T cells, or PBMCs. The repertoires were made available in a free public database intended to serve as a resource for research on the immune response to SARS-CoV-2. Samples were obtained from the ongoing ImmuneRACE study (first 160 participants) and from roughly 1,300 subjects provided by 6 global collaborators. Where HLA class I and class II types were available, the types were taken from metadata supplied by the sample provider, not from assay-based typing. Nearly every sample came with metadata listing a de-identified subject ID, COVID-19 status, age in years and sex. The dataset comprised deeply sampled blood TCRbeta repertoires from subjects exposed to, actively infected with, or recovered from COVID-19. The paper's findings and limits, for the study overall: The amount of clinical and demographic metadata varied by source and participant and was provided uncurated.

The immunoSEQ Assay, a bias-controlled multiplex PCR, was used to amplify TCRbeta CDR3 regions from genomic DNA. Turning to the authors' computational methods: Within the assay, amplification of reference gene primers was used to estimate how many nucleated cells each sample contained. To quantify the absolute abundance of each unique TCRbeta CDR3 rearrangement, sequence reads were collapsed and filtered. Productive Simpson clonality was computed per sample as the square root of Simpson's diversity index over productive rearrangements. In its TCRdb copy, this immuneACCESS table keeps in-frame sequences only and misses some clones. Where compared with another copy, unresolved V genes explain less than half of these, and the others have no known cause. For V, J and clone size, that table is used; D and trimming come from the DNA. This sample comprises over 300,000 clones, 87% of them detected only once. The ten largest clonotypes hold approximately 6% of the sample.

Details on this clone: Its antigen remains undetermined. No base quality values were provided; no much bigger clone lies one nucleotide off.

Participants in the prospective study were enrolled through a virtual design, were aged roughly 18 to 90 years, and lived in roughly 24 United States geographic areas. Cohort assignment in the prospective study relied on participant-reported clinical history from a screening survey and a study questionnaire. For ImmuneRACE Cohort 3, a participant was defined as recovered based on two consecutive negative NP/OP PCR tests, clearance by a healthcare professional, or resolution of symptoms. Each participant in the prospective study had whole blood, serum and a nasopharyngeal or oropharyngeal swab collected by mobile phlebotomists. Participants in the prospective study had the option to provide additional blood draws and questionnaires over a roughly 2-month period. Before DNA extraction, blood samples from the prospective study were shipped at room temperature or frozen. The CDR3 spans 14 residues, from the cysteine through the phenylalanine. Only the CDR3 part of the read is kept: 42 bases, read in frame from the first base. CDR1 and CDR2, per the germline V gene, are SGHRS and YFSETQ. The V end loses 0 bases and the J end loses 5 bases, and a stretch of 11 bases separates them.

The V gene is TRBV5-1 and the J gene is TRBJ1-1; TRBD1 is possibly the D segment (5 matching bases). The source material was PBMCs or T cells enriched from blood (not recorded which). The TCR comes from a woman aged 30 to 39 who had recovered from COVID-19. CDR3 reads: CASSLDGGGTEAFF. The sequence in DNA is TGCGCCAGCAGCTTGGACGGGGGTGGGACTGAAGCTTTCTTT.